Included here is one TCR beta chain sequence, with context. Followed over time, Seattle patients had been enrolled while infection was active. The data derive from a study of blood T cell repertoires in COVID-19. Overall study context: The United States, Italy and Spain provided the acute and convalescent COVID-19 samples.

Some clones are missing from TCRdb's copy, which holds only in-frame ones; the method was immunoSEQ multiplex PCR. Among approximately 350,000 clones listed, 86% were seen once. This CDR3 has 18 amino acids. Germline V gene data show CDR1 as LGHNT and CDR2 as FRNRAP. J gave up 2 bases and V 4 bases, and 9 bases lay outside the gene matches. The TCR sequence derives from a woman aged 55 to 70 with COVID-19, enrolled during active disease. The rearrangement links TRBV12-5 to TRBJ1-5; 12 positions agree with TRBD1. The source material was peripheral blood. CDR3: CASGSTPGQGAGNQPQHF. CDR3 coding DNA: TGTGCTAGTGGTTCCACTCCGGGACAGGGGGCGGGCAATCAGCCCCAGCATTTT. Drawing the rest from reference TRBV12-5 and TRBJ1-5, the complete variable domain is DARVTQTPRHKVTEMGQEVTMRCQPILGHNTVFWYRQTMMQGLELLAYFRNRAPLDDSGMPKDRFSAEMPDATLATLKIQPSEPRDSAVYFCASGSTPGQGAGNQPQHFGDGTRLSIL.